This TCR beta chain derives from a study of cytomegalovirus exposure and HLA in healthy donors. Whole-study context: Samples from HLA-typed donors yielded about 85 million unique TCRs in an early data release.

Broader study findings: For TCR beta chains, V- and J-gene trimming was later linked to a missense DCLRE1C variant. While the bulk of TCR sequences proved rare, some public TCRs turned up in many donors. Upon later analysis, TCR association rates were observed to vary by HLA locus, being highest for DRB1 and lowest for HLA-C.

Germline V gives CDR1 LNHDA, CDR2 SQIVND (reference sequence). This CDR3 is built from 13 residues. 13 Jbeta primers and 60 Vbeta primers were used for the PCR. Measured with immunoSEQ multiplex PCR; TCRdb has only the in-frame clones, and not every one. The sample yields 180,000 or so clones, approximately 71% seen once. On this clone itself: The antigen remains undetermined.

The receptor was derived from a middle-aged woman in good health and CMV-seropositive. The J gene is TRBJ2-5, the V gene TRBV19, with 9 bases aligning to TRBD1. Gene TRBJ2-7 matches the end of the DNA better, so the J call may be wrong. Sequencing was done on a sample of PBMCs. CDR3: CASSKTGGYEQYF. In DNA form, the CDR3 reads TGTGCCAGTAGTAAGACAGGGGGCTACGAGCAGTACTTC.